These T cell receptor beta chains were read from a single sample in a study of T cell responses to AZD1222 COVID-19 vaccine. Measured with immunoSEQ multiplex PCR; TCRdb has only the in-frame clones, and not every one. Counted here are some 130,000 clones, 88% occurring once; the ten biggest clones make up under 20%. The specimen was peripheral blood, collected on day 0 of MenACWY control vaccination. The origin of the receptors is an adult in good health. Both conserved end residues are part of each CDR3. Fields, in order: clone size, V gene, D gene, J gene, CDR3 DNA, CDR3 protein. The D gene is left open where the match is weak. Clone size appears in some rows only: once, few, many, or a class for an expanded clone.

abundance: .
v_gene: TRBV5-1
d_gene: TRBD1
j_gene: TRBJ1-1
CDR3nt: TGCGCCAGCAGCTTGGAAGGGACAGACATTTACGGGAACACTGAAGCTTTCTTT
CDR3aa: CASSLEGTDIYGNTEAFF

abundance: .
v_gene: TRBV4-1
d_gene: .
j_gene: TRBJ2-3
CDR3nt: TGCGCCAGCAGCCAAAGTCTGGGGTTATATACGCAGTATTTT
CDR3aa: CASSQSLGLYTQYF

abundance: .
v_gene: TRBV12-3/TRBV12-4
d_gene: TRBD2
j_gene: TRBJ2-3
CDR3nt: TGTGCCAGCAGTTTAGGGGAGGGAGATACGCAGTATTTT
CDR3aa: CASSLGEGDTQYF

abundance: .
v_gene: TRBV4-1
d_gene: .
j_gene: TRBJ1-5
CDR3nt: TGCGCCAGCAGCCAAGGCCCTACTTCCCTTGAGCCCCAGCATTTT
CDR3aa: CASSQGPTSLEPQHF

abundance: once
v_gene: TRBV5-8
d_gene: TRBD1
j_gene: TRBJ2-5
CDR3nt: TGTGCCAGCAGCCCGGGACAGCACCAAGAGACCCAGTACTTC
CDR3aa: CASSPGQHQETQYF

abundance: .
v_gene: TRBV6-5
d_gene: TRBD1
j_gene: TRBJ2-7
CDR3nt: TGTGCCAGCGCCGGGACAGGGGTGTACGAGCAGTACTTC
CDR3aa: CASAGTGVYEQYF

abundance: .
v_gene: TRBV5-5
d_gene: .
j_gene: TRBJ2-7
CDR3nt: TGTGCCAGCAGCTTTGCGGGACAGTCTCCCTACGAGCAGTACTTC
CDR3aa: CASSFAGQSPYEQYF

abundance: once
v_gene: TRBV4-2
d_gene: TRBD2
j_gene: TRBJ2-1
CDR3nt: TGTGCCAGCAGCGTAGGACTAGCGGGAGCTAATGAGCAGTTCTTC
CDR3aa: CASSVGLAGANEQFF

abundance: .
v_gene: TRBV7-9
d_gene: TRBD1
j_gene: TRBJ1-1
CDR3nt: TGTGCCAGCAGCTCGACAGGGGCAAGTGAAGCTTTCTTT
CDR3aa: CASSSTGASEAFF

abundance: .
v_gene: TRBV29-1
d_gene: .
j_gene: TRBJ1-1
CDR3nt: TGCAGCGTTGAAGTTAGGGGCAGGACAAAGCTCAAGAACACTGAAGCTTTCTTT
CDR3aa: CSVEVRGRTKLKNTEAFF

abundance: .
v_gene: TRBV5-4
d_gene: TRBD1
j_gene: TRBJ1-1
CDR3nt: TGTGCCAGCAGCCCGGACAGGGGGCATGAAGCTTTCTTT
CDR3aa: CASSPDRGHEAFF

abundance: .
v_gene: TRBV9
d_gene: TRBD1
j_gene: TRBJ2-5
CDR3nt: TGTGCCAGCAGCACCCGGACAGGAGAGACCCAGTACTTC
CDR3aa: CASSTRTGETQYF

abundance: .
v_gene: TRBV30
d_gene: .
j_gene: TRBJ2-3
CDR3nt: TGTGCCTGGAGTTGGACAGCCCTCGCAGATACGCAGTATTTT
CDR3aa: CAWSWTALADTQYF

abundance: .
v_gene: TRBV7-9
d_gene: .
j_gene: TRBJ2-7
CDR3nt: TGTGCCAGCAGCTTACCGGGGGCGAAGGTATACGAGCAGTACTTC
CDR3aa: CASSLPGAKVYEQYF

abundance: .
v_gene: TRBV30
d_gene: TRBD1
j_gene: TRBJ1-2
CDR3nt: TGTGCCTGGAGTGCCGACAGGGCGAACTATGGCTACACCTTC
CDR3aa: CAWSADRANYGYTF

abundance: .
v_gene: TRBV7-6
d_gene: TRBD2
j_gene: TRBJ2-1
CDR3nt: TGTGCCAGCAGCTTAGCCGGGCTAGCGGGACGGTACAATGAGCAGTTCTTC
CDR3aa: CASSLAGLAGRYNEQFF

abundance: .
v_gene: TRBV11-2
d_gene: .
j_gene: TRBJ2-4
CDR3nt: TGTGCCAGCAGCCCGACAGGGGAGGGATTGGCCAAAAACATTCAGTACTTC
CDR3aa: CASSPTGEGLAKNIQYF

abundance: .
v_gene: TRBV5-5
d_gene: .
j_gene: TRBJ2-7
CDR3nt: TGTGCCAGCAGCGAGGGACATCAGACGGCCTACGAGCAGTACTTC
CDR3aa: CASSEGHQTAYEQYF

abundance: .
v_gene: TRBV5-6
d_gene: .
j_gene: TRBJ1-2
CDR3nt: TGTGCCAGCAGTAAGCCGGGACTCCCCCCTAACTATGGCTACACCTTC
CDR3aa: CASSKPGLPPNYGYTF

abundance: .
v_gene: TRBV5-6
d_gene: TRBD2
j_gene: TRBJ2-1
CDR3nt: TGTGCCAGCAGCTTGGGAACTAGCGATGAGCAGTTCTTC
CDR3aa: CASSLGTSDEQFF

abundance: .
v_gene: TRBV5-6
d_gene: .
j_gene: TRBJ1-2
CDR3nt: TGTGCCAGCAGCTTAATGGGGCTTGACGGCTACACCTTC
CDR3aa: CASSLMGLDGYTF

abundance: .
v_gene: TRBV3-1/TRBV3-2
d_gene: .
j_gene: TRBJ1-5
CDR3nt: TGTGCCAGCAGCCAAGGAGGGAGGGATCAGCCCCAGCATTTT
CDR3aa: CASSQGGRDQPQHF

abundance: .
v_gene: TRBV6-5
d_gene: .
j_gene: TRBJ1-5
CDR3nt: TGTGCCAGCAGTTACAGTCAGACCAATCAGCCCCAGCATTTT
CDR3aa: CASSYSQTNQPQHF

abundance: .
v_gene: TRBV3-1/TRBV3-2
d_gene: TRBD2
j_gene: TRBJ2-2
CDR3nt: TGTGCCAGCAGCCAAGATTGGGCTAGCGGTTACACCGGGGAGCTGTTTTTT
CDR3aa: CASSQDWASGYTGELFF

abundance: .
v_gene: TRBV27
d_gene: .
j_gene: TRBJ2-7
CDR3nt: TGTGCCAGCATGATGGATTACTACGAGCAGTACTTC
CDR3aa: CASMMDYYEQYF

abundance: .
v_gene: TRBV2
d_gene: .
j_gene: TRBJ1-5
CDR3nt: TGTGCCAGCAGTGTAGCCCCCTATAGCAATCAGCCCCAGCATTTT
CDR3aa: CASSVAPYSNQPQHF

abundance: once
v_gene: TRBV28
d_gene: .
j_gene: TRBJ2-4
CDR3nt: TGTGCCAGCAGTTTATGGGACGCCTTAGCCAAAAACATTCAGTACTTC
CDR3aa: CASSLWDALAKNIQYF

abundance: .
v_gene: TRBV7-3
d_gene: .
j_gene: TRBJ2-1
CDR3nt: TGTGCCAGCAGCTTAGAGTTAGTGGGTGAGCAGTTCTTC
CDR3aa: CASSLELVGEQFF

abundance: .
v_gene: TRBV3-1/TRBV3-2
d_gene: TRBD1
j_gene: TRBJ1-5
CDR3nt: TGTGCCAGCAGCCGATGGACAGGGGCAGATCAGCCCCAGCATTTT
CDR3aa: CASSRWTGADQPQHF

abundance: .
v_gene: TRBV28
d_gene: TRBD1
j_gene: TRBJ1-5
CDR3nt: TGTGCCAGCAGTTCATATTGGGGGGACAGACTAGATAATCAGCCCCAGCATTTT
CDR3aa: CASSSYWGDRLDNQPQHF

abundance: .
v_gene: TRBV28
d_gene: TRBD1
j_gene: TRBJ1-5
CDR3nt: TGTGCCAGCAGAGCAGACAGGGTGAATCAGCCCCAGCATTTT
CDR3aa: CASRADRVNQPQHF

abundance: .
v_gene: TRBV5-1
d_gene: .
j_gene: TRBJ1-5
CDR3nt: TGCGCCAGCAGCTTGGGATGGGATCAGCCCCAGCATTTT
CDR3aa: CASSLGWDQPQHF

abundance: .
v_gene: TRBV15
d_gene: .
j_gene: TRBJ1-3
CDR3nt: TGTGCCACCAGCGCCACCAAGCTTGGCACCATATATTTT
CDR3aa: CATSATKLGTIYF

abundance: .
v_gene: TRBV28
d_gene: TRBD1
j_gene: TRBJ1-1
CDR3nt: TGTGCCAGCAGTTTCAGGGGGCGGGGAACTGAAGCTTTCTTT
CDR3aa: CASSFRGRGTEAFF

abundance: .
v_gene: TRBV2
d_gene: .
j_gene: TRBJ2-5
CDR3nt: TGTGCCAGCAGCAGGGACTCCAGGGAGACCCAGTACTTC
CDR3aa: CASSRDSRETQYF

abundance: .
v_gene: TRBV20-1
d_gene: .
j_gene: TRBJ2-7
CDR3nt: TGCAGTGCTAGTAAACCCGCCGAGCAGTACTTC
CDR3aa: CSASKPAEQYF

abundance: .
v_gene: TRBV11-3
d_gene: .
j_gene: TRBJ2-7
CDR3nt: TGTGCCAGCAGGAGGGCTCACGAGCAGTACTTC
CDR3aa: CASRRAHEQYF

abundance: .
v_gene: TRBV30
d_gene: TRBD2
j_gene: TRBJ2-2
CDR3nt: TGTGCCTCCTCCGGGACTAGGACGGCTAACACCGGGGAGCTGTTTTTT
CDR3aa: CASSGTRTANTGELFF

abundance: .
v_gene: TRBV28
d_gene: TRBD2
j_gene: TRBJ2-3
CDR3nt: TGTGCCAGCAAGGGAGGGTTTAGCACAGATACGCAGTATTTT
CDR3aa: CASKGGFSTDTQYF

abundance: .
v_gene: TRBV5-1
d_gene: TRBD1
j_gene: TRBJ2-5
CDR3nt: TGCGCCAGCAGGCCCGGGACAGTGAGTCAAGAGACCCAGTACTTC
CDR3aa: CASRPGTVSQETQYF

abundance: .
v_gene: TRBV6-1
d_gene: .
j_gene: TRBJ2-1
CDR3nt: TGTGCCAGCAGTGAACTGGGAGGGGGCGCCTACAATGAGCAGTTCTTC
CDR3aa: CASSELGGGAYNEQFF

abundance: .
v_gene: TRBV28
d_gene: TRBD2
j_gene: TRBJ2-6
CDR3nt: TGTGCCAGCAGTTTTCGACTAGCGGGAGACACTGGGGCCAACGTCCTGACTTTC
CDR3aa: CASSFRLAGDTGANVLTF

abundance: .
v_gene: TRBV15
d_gene: .
j_gene: TRBJ1-5
CDR3nt: TGTGCCACCAGCTATGGATCAGGGGTTCAGCCCCAGCATTTT
CDR3aa: CATSYGSGVQPQHF

abundance: .
v_gene: TRBV28
d_gene: .
j_gene: TRBJ2-7
CDR3nt: TGTGCCAGCAGTTCCAGGGTAAATCCCTACGAGCAGTACTTC
CDR3aa: CASSSRVNPYEQYF

abundance: .
v_gene: TRBV28
d_gene: .
j_gene: TRBJ1-5
CDR3nt: TGTGCCAGCAGCACCGGGGGAGGGTTTGAACAGCCCCAGCATTTT
CDR3aa: CASSTGGGFEQPQHF

abundance: .
v_gene: TRBV19
d_gene: .
j_gene: TRBJ2-3
CDR3nt: TGTGCCACTAAAGGTTGGGGACAAGACACAGATACGCAGTATTTT
CDR3aa: CATKGWGQDTDTQYF

abundance: .
v_gene: TRBV9
d_gene: TRBD2
j_gene: TRBJ2-1
CDR3nt: TGTGCCAGCAGCGTAGGTTTGGCCGGGACTAGCATCGGTGAGCAGTTCTTC
CDR3aa: CASSVGLAGTSIGEQFF

abundance: medium-sized
v_gene: TRBV5-1
d_gene: .
j_gene: TRBJ2-2
CDR3nt: TGCGCCAGCAATACAGGGTGGAATACCGGGGAGCTGTTTTTT
CDR3aa: CASNTGWNTGELFF